The clone carrying this T cell receptor (beta chain) was seen a handful of times. Antigen: not known. This specimen comes from a study of beta chain features in type 1 diabetes. Study in general: Across every sample, approximately 110,000,000 sorted cells were examined in total. Broader study findings: The VDJ junctions of type 1 diabetes patients carried fewer insertions and more deletions. Patients' naive, central memory and regulatory TCRB repertoires appeared more alike than those of healthy donors. Moderately but significantly shorter TCRB CDR3s were found in Type 1 diabetes patients in all four CD4+ subsets.

Per the germline V gene, CDR1 is SGHVS and CDR2 is FNYEAQ. CDR3 length equals 16 residues. Trimming left V 5 bases short and J 7 bases short, with 20 bases between. What was sequenced were expressed TCRB transcripts, since all of the isolated RNA had been reverse transcribed. Profiling relied on immunoSEQ multiplex PCR, and the TCRdb table lists in-frame clones only, not all of them. The table has some 270,000 clones, about 7.8% seen once. The sequenced sample was central memory CD4+ T cells from blood. The chain carries TRBV7-6 and TRBJ2-2; tentatively, D is TRBD1 or TRBD2 (5 bases each). The clonotype originates from a young woman in good health. The CDR3 loop is CASSVIAGTGIGELFF. The CDR3 DNA reads as TGTGCCAGCAGCGTAATAGCAGGGACGGGGATCGGGGAGCTGTTTTTT.